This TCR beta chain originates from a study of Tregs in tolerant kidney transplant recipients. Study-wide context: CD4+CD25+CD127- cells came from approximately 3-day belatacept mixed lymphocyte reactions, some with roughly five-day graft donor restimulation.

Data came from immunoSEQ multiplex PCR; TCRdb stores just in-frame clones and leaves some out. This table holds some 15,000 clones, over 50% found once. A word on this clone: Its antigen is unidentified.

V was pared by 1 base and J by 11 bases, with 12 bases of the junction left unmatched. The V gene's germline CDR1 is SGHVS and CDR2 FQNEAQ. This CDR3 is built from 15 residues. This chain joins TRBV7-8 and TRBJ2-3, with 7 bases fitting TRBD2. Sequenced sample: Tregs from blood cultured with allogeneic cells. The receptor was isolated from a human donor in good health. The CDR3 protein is CASSLVDGSRGVQYF. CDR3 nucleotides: TGTGCCAGCAGCTTAGTTGACGGAAGCCGGGGGGTGCAGTATTTT. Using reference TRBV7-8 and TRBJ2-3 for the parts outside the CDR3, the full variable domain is GAGVSQSPRYKVAKRGQDVALRCDPISGHVSLFWYQQALGQGPEFLTYFQNEAQLDKSGLPSDRFFAERPEGSVSTLKIQRTQQEDSAVYLCASSLVDGSRGVQYFGPGTRLTVL.